This T cell receptor beta chain was identified in a study of naive CD8 T cells in extremely preterm neonates listed by TCRdb under 2017. About the investigation overall: The study compared TCRbeta CDR3 repertoires of sorted naive CD8+ T cells across four age groups: extremely preterm neonates, term neonates, young children and adults. Overall study outcomes, separate from this receptor: Compared with the older groups, preterm CDR3s were shorter and closer to germline, carrying fewer N additions and showing less junctional trimming. A higher proportion of shared CDR3 nucleotide sequences was found in preterm neonates (about 2.5%) than in term neonates (approximately 0.4%), young children (around 0.03%) and adults (around 0.01%). As limitations, the authors pointed to a small sample size and variable productive template counts among preterm samples. Prospective longitudinal studies of preterm and term neonates were called for by the authors so that T cell development could be tracked within individuals. Significantly lower iChao1 richness than in all other age groups (p < 0.05) and an even clone distribution were observed in preterm neonates, indicating a less rich repertoire.

In the case of this clone: The specificity of this receptor is unknown. One base away there is no much larger clone; base qualities are not given.

TCRbeta CDR3 regions were amplified from genomic DNA by a two-step, bias-controlled multiplex PCR. The multiplex PCR included primers specific for each TRBV and TRBJ gene segment. The immunoSEQ Assay was used to generate the TCRbeta repertoire data. On the authors' methods: To merge closely related sequences, reads went through filtering and clustering using a relative-frequency ratio and a modified nearest-neighbor algorithm. The V, D and J gene assignments for CDR3 sequences were based on IMGT annotation. Template counts were corrected for PCR amplification bias and quantified by comparison with synthetic TCR CDR3 analog sequences. Analyses were restricted to unique productive sequences, meaning in-frame CDR3 sequences without stop codons. The immunoSEQ Analyzer software was used to calculate clonality, defined as 1 minus Pielou's evenness, and iChao1 richness. Statistical tests were run in JMP, with either Student's t-test or a non-parametric test chosen according to Shapiro-Wilk normality results. Here the immuneACCESS table is served through TCRdb, limited to in-frame sequences with V and J called. Missing clones are a known gap in these copies; in checked studies unresolved V genes cover under half, and the rest lacks a known reason. That table furnishes V, J and clone size, whereas the DNA furnished D and trimming. Across this sample there are around 5,400 clones, with around 96% seen only once. The ten largest clones take up about 0.6% of the sample.

The preterm samples were obtained from a few extremely preterm deliveries at roughly 22-28 weeks of gestation. The study left out pregnancies involving fetal demise, active maternal HSV infection or known maternal HIV infection. A FACSAria III cell sorter was used to sort live, Annexin V-negative naive CD8+ T cells (CD3+CD8+CD45RA+CCR7+). Between roughly 17,000 and 100,000 naive CD8+ T cells were sorted per sample. Preassembled standardized sampling kits were used to collect mixed venous-arterial cord blood. Cord blood stayed at room temperature and was processed within 4 hours after collection. Ficoll-Paque density gradient centrifugation of diluted blood was used to isolate mononuclear cells. Before sorting, mononuclear cells were cryopreserved in 10% DMSO plus 90% FBS and kept long term at -150 degrees C. Annexin V and antibodies against CD3, CD8, CCR7 and CD45RA were used to stain the thawed cells. Genomic DNA was extracted from snap-frozen sorted cell pellets with the DNeasy Blood and Tissue Kit.

From a lookup of the germline V gene, CDR1 and CDR2 are MNHNS and SASEGT. The junction carries 5 bases between V and J, which are trimmed by 6 bases and 0 bases respectively. The CDR3 holds 13 amino acids from the cysteine to the phenylalanine. Only the CDR3 part of the read is kept: 39 bases, read in frame from the first base. The rearranged chain carries TRBV6-1 and TRBJ2-2, with no confident D gene call. The clonotype was recovered from a boy who was born preterm. The source material was naive CD8+ T cells from cord blood. Here the CDR3 is given as CASRGANTGELFF. The nucleotides are TGTGCCAGCAGGGGCGCGAACACCGGGGAGCTGTTTTTT.